The sample holds one count of the clone carrying this T cell receptor (beta chain). Its antigen remains unidentified. This record comes from a study of shared clonotypes between healthy human individuals. Regarding the study as a whole: Rarefaction exposed incomplete sorted-subset sequencing despite large depth. Estimated richness was generally greater in naive than memory subsets.

Genomic DNA of each subset was evenly split across several immunoSEQ plates. Clones were sequenced by immunoSEQ multiplex PCR, and TCRdb holds only the in-frame ones, with some missing. This table has approximately 100,000 clones, 55% to 70% appearing once. Germline values: CDR1 SNHLY, CDR2 FYNNEI. Trimming took 0 bases from V and 0 from J, leaving 9 bases between them. This CDR3 is 16 amino acids long. Sequencing was done on a sample of memory CD8+ T cells sorted from blood. This sample's subset: CD45RO+ cells pooled with CCR7-negative TemRA cells. This sequence was found in a woman aged 25 to 39 in good health. The gene calls are TRBV2 and TRBJ1-5, with D possibly TRBD1 on 5 matching bases. The CDR3: CASSEAGTVSNQPQHF. The CDR3 coding sequence is TGTGCCAGCAGTGAAGCAGGGACGGTTAGCAATCAGCCCCAGCATTTT. The full variable domain, completed using reference TRBV2 and TRBJ1-5, is EPEVTQTPSHQVTQMGQEVILRCVPISNHLYFYWYRQILGQKVEFLVSFYNNEISEKSEIFDDQFSVERPDGSNFTLKIRSTKLEDSAMYFCASSEAGTVSNQPQHFGDGTRLSIL.